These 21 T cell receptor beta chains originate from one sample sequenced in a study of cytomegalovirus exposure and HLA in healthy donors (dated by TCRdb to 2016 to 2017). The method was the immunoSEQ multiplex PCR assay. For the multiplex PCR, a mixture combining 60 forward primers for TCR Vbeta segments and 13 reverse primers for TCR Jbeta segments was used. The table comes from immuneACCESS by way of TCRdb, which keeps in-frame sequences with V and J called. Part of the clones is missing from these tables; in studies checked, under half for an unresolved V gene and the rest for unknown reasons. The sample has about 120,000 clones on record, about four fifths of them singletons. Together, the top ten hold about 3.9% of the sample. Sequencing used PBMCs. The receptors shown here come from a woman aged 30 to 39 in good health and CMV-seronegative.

The CDR3 bases are TGTGCCAGCAGGCAACAACAGGGACCCTCGGATACGCAGTATTTT. This gives the protein CASRQQQGPSDTQYF. This sequence joins TRBV7-8 and TRBJ2-3; maybe TRBD1 (6 bases). The CDR3 has 15 residues. V was pared by 6 bases and J by 6 bases, with 19 bases between. Looked up from germline, CDR1 is SGHVS and CDR2 is FQNEAQ.

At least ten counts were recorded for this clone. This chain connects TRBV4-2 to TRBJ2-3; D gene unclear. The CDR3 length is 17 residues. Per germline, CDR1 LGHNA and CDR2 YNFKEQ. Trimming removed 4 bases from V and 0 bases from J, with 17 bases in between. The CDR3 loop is CASSRAASAASTDTQYF. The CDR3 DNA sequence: TGTGCCAGCAGCCGCGCCGCCTCCGCGGCTAGCACAGATACGCAGTATTTT.

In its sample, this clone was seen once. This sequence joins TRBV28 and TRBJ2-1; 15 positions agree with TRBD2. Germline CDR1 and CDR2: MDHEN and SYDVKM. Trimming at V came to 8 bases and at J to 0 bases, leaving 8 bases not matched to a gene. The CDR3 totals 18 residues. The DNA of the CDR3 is TGTGCCAGCCGACAGGGACTAGCGGGAGGAGGCTCCTACAATGAGCAGTTCTTC. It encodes CASRQGLAGGGSYNEQFF.

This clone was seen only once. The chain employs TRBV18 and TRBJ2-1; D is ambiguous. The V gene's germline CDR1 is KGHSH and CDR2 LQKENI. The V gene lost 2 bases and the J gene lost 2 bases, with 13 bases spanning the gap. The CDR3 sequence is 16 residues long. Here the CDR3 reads CASSPKRGETYNEQFF. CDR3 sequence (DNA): TGTGCCAGCTCACCAAAGCGCGGCGAGACCTACAATGAGCAGTTCTTC. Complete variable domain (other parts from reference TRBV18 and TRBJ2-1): NAGVMQNPRHLVRRRGQEARLRCSPMKGHSHVYWYRQLPEEGLKFMVYLQKENIIDESGMPKERFSAEFPKEGPSILRIQQVVRGDSAAYFCASSPKRGETYNEQFFGPGTRLTVL.

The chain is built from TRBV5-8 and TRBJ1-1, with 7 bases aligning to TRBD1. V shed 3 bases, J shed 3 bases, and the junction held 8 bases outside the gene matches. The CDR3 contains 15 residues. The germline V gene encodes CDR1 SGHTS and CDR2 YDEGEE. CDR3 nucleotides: TGTGCCAGCAGCTCAAAGACAGGGCGGTACACTGAAGCTTTCTTT. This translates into CASSSKTGRYTEAFF.

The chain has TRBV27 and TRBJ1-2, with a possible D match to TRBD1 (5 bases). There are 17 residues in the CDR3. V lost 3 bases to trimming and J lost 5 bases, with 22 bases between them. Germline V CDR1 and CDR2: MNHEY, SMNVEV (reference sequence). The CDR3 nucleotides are TGTGCCAGCAGTTTTAGGCGGGGCGCGGGGGGGGGATATGGCTACACCTTC. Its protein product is CASSFRRGAGGGYGYTF.

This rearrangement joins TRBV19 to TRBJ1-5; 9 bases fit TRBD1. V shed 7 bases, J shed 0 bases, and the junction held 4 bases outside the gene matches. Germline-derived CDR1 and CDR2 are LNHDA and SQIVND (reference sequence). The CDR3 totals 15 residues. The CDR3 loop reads CASTTTGGSNQPQHF. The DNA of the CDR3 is TGTGCCAGTACCACGACAGGGGGTAGCAATCAGCCCCAGCATTTT.

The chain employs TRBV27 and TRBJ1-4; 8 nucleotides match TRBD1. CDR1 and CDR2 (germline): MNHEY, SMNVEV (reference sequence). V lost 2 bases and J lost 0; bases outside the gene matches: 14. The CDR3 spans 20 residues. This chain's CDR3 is CASSLNSLWDRRSTNEKLFF. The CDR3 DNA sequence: TGTGCCAGCAGTTTAAATTCATTGTGGGACAGGAGATCAACTAATGAAAAACTGTTTTTT.

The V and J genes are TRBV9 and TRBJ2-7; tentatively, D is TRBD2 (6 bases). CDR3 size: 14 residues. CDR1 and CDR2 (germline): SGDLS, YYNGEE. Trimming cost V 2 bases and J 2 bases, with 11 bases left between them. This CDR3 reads CASSVGGATYEQYF. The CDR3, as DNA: TGTGCCAGCAGCGTTGGAGGGGCGACCTACGAGCAGTACTTC.

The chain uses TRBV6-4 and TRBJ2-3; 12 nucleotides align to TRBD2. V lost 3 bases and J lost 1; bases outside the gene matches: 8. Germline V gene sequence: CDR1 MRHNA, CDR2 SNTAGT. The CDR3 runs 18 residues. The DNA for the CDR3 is TGTGCCAGCAGTGATGACGCTAGCGGGAGGGGCGGCACAGATACGCAGTATTTT. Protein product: CASSDDASGRGGTDTQYF.

The CDR3 bases are TGTGCCACTCAAGAATCAGGGGCTAGCGGGAGCTTGGAGACCCAGTACTTC. It encodes CATQESGASGSLETQYF. This chain uses TRBV19 with TRBJ2-5; 10 nucleotides agree with TRBD2. The CDR3 runs 17 residues. Germline assignment: CDR1 LNHDA and CDR2 SQIVND (reference sequence). J lost 5 bases, V lost 10 bases, and 19 bases had no gene match.

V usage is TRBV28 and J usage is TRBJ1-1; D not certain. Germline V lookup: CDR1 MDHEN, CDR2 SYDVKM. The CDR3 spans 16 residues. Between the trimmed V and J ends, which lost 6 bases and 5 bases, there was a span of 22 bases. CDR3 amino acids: CASRPSRGGRGTEAFF. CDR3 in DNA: TGTGCCAGCAGACCATCTCGTGGCGGGCGAGGGACTGAAGCTTTCTTT.

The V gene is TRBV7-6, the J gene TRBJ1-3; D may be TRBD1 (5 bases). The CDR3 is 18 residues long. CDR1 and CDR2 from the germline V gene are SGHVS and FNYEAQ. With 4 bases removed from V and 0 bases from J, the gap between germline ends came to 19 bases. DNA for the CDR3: TGTGCCAGCAGCTCTCTCCTTCCAACAGGAATCTCTGGAAACACCATATATTTT. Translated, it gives CASSSLLPTGISGNTIYF. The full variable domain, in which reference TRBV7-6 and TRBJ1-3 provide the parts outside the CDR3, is GAGVSQSPRYKVTKRGQDVALRCDPISGHVSLYWYRQALGQGPEFLTYFNYEAQQDKSGLPNDRFSAERPEGSISTLTIQRTEQRDSAMYRCASSSLLPTGISGNTIYFGEGSWLTVV.

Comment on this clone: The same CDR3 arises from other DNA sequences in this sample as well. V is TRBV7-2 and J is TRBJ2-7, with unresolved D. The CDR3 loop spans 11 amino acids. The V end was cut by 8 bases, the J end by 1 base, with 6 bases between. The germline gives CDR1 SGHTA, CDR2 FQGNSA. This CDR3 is CASSPSYEQYF. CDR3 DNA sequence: TGTGCCAGCTCCCCTTCCTACGAGCAGTACTTC.

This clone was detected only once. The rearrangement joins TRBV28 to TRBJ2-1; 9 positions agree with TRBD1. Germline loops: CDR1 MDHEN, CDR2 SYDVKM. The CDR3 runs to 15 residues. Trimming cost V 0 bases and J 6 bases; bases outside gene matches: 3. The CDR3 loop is CASSLWGTGFNEQFF. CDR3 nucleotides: TGTGCCAGCAGTTTATGGGGGACAGGGTTCAATGAGCAGTTCTTC.

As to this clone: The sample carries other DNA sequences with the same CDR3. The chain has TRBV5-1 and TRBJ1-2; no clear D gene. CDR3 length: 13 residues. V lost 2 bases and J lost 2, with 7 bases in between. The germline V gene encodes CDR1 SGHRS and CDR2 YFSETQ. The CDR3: CASSLAGNYGYTF. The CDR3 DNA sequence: TGCGCCAGCAGCTTAGCGGGAAACTATGGCTACACCTTC. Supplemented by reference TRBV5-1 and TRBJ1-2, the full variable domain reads KAGVTQTPRYLIKTRGQQVTLSCSPISGHRSVSWYQQTPGQGLQFLFEYFSETQRNKGNFPGRFSGRQFSNSRSEMNVSTLELGDSALYLCASSLAGNYGYTFGSGTRLTVV.

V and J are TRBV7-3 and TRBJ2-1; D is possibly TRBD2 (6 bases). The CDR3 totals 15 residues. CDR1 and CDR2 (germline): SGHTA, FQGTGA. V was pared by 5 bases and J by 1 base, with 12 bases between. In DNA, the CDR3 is TGTGCCAGCAGCCCCGATAGCGGTTCCTACAATGAGCAGTTCTTC. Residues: CASSPDSGSYNEQFF.

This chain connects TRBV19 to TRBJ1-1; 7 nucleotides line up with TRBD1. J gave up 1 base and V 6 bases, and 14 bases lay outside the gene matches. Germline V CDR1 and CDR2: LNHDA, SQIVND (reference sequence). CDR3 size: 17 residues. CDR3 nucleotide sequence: TGTGCCAGTAGGCCACAGGGGATATCGTACGGGAACACTGAAGCTTTCTTT. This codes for CASRPQGISYGNTEAFF.

CDR3 coding DNA: TGTGCCAGGTTAAGGGGGGGGACTAGCACAGATACGCAGTATTTT. Translated: CARLRGGTSTDTQYF. The rearrangement links TRBV21-1 to TRBJ2-3; TRBD2 is taken as the D call from the table, unchecked against the DNA. TRBV21-1 is described as a pseudogene. This CDR3 is built from 15 residues.

CDR3 nucleotides: TGTGCCAGGGGAGGGGTAAGCACAGATACGCAGTATTTT. Translated: CARGGVSTDTQYF. The chain uses TRBV6-1 and TRBJ2-3; 7 bases align to TRBD2. J lost 0 bases, V lost 9 bases, and 3 bases had no gene match. Germline V lookup: CDR1 MNHNS, CDR2 SASEGT. The CDR3 is 13 amino acids.

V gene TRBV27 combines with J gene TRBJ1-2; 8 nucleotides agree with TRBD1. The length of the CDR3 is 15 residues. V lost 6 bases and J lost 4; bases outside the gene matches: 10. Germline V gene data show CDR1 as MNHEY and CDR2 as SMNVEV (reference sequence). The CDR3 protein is CASRPTGEVRYGYTF. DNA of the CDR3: TGTGCCAGCAGGCCGACAGGGGAAGTCCGCTATGGCTACACCTTC.